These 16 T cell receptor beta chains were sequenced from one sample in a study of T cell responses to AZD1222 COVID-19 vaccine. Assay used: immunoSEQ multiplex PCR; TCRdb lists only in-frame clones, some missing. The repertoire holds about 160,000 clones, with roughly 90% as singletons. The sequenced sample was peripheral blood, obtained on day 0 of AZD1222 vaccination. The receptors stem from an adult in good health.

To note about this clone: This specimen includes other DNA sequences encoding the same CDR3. This chain's CDR3 is CASSLGRGLGTEAFF. CDR3 DNA: TGCGCCAGCAGCTTGGGACGGGGACTGGGCACTGAAGCTTTCTTT. This chain joins TRBV5-1 and TRBJ1-1, with TRBD1 as a possible D gene (5 bases). From germline, CDR1 is SGHRS and CDR2 YFSETQ. V lost 0 bases and J lost 4, with 13 bases in between. The CDR3 is 15 amino acids.

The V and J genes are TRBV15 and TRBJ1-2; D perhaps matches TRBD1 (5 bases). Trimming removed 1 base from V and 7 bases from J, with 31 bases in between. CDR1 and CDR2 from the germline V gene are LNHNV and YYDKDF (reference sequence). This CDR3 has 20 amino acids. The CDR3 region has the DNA TGTGCCACCAGCAGAGCAAGGACCGATCCGGGGACCCCACGGAGTGGTGGCTACACCTTC. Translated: CATSRARTDPGTPRSGGYTF.

The CDR3 DNA reads as TGTGCCAGCAGCCACCGGACTAGCAGTGCCGGGGAGCTGTTTTTT. The encoded protein is CASSHRTSSAGELFF. V usage is TRBV7-2 and J usage is TRBJ2-2; 8 nucleotides align to TRBD2. There are 15 residues in the CDR3. CDR1 and CDR2 from the germline V gene are SGHTA and FQGNSA. J lost 6 bases, V lost 5 bases, and 8 bases had no gene match.

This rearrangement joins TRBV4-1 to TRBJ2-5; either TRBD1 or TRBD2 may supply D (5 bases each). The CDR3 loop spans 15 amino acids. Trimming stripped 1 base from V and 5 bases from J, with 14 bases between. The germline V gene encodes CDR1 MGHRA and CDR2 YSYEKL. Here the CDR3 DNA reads TGCGCCAGCAGCCAAGGGGACCTATTGGGGGAGACCCAGTACTTC. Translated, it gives CASSQGDLLGETQYF.

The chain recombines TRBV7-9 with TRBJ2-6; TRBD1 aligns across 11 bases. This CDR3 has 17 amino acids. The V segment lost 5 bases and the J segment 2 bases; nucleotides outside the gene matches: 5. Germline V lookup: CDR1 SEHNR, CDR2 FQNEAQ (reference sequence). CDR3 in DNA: TGTGCCAGCAGCCTTGGGGACAGGGGGGCTGGGGCCAACGTCCTGACTTTC. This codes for CASSLGDRGAGANVLTF.

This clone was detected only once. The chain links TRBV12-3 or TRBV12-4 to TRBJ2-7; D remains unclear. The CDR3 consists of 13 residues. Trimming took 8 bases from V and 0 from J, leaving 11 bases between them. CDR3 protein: CASGSGISYEQYF. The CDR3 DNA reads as TGTGCCAGCGGGTCCGGTATCTCCTACGAGCAGTACTTC.

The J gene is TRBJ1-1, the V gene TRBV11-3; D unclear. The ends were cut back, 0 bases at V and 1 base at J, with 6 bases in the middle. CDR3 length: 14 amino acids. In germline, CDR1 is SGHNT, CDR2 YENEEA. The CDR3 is CASSLDSENTEAFF. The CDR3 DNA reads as TGTGCCAGCAGCTTAGATTCGGAGAACACTGAAGCTTTCTTT.

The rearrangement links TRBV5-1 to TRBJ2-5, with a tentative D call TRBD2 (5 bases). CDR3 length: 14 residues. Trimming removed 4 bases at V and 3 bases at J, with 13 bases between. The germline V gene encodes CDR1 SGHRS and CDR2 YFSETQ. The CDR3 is CASSRTEAEETQYF. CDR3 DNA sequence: TGCGCCAGCAGCCGGACGGAGGCAGAAGAGACCCAGTACTTC. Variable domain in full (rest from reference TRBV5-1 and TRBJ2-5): KAGVTQTPRYLIKTRGQQVTLSCSPISGHRSVSWYQQTPGQGLQFLFEYFSETQRNKGNFPGRFSGRQFSNSRSEMNVSTLELGDSALYLCASSRTEAEETQYFGPGTRLLVL.

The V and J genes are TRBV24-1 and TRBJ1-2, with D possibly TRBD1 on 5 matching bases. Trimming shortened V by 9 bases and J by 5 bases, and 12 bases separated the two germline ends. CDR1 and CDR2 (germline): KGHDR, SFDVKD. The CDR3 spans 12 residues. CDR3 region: CATQDSRYGYTF. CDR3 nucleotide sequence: TGTGCCACCCAAGACAGTAGGTATGGCTACACCTTC.

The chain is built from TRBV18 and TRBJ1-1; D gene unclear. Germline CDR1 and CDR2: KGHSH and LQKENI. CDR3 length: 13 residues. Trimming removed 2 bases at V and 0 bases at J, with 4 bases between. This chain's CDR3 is CASSPGVNTEAFF. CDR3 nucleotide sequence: TGTGCCAGCTCACCAGGGGTGAACACTGAAGCTTTCTTT.

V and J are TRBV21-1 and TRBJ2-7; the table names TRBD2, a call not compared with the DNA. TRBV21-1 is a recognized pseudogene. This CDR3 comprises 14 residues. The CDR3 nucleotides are TGTGCCAACGGGGAACTCTTGAGCTCCTACGAGCAGTACTTC. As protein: CANGELLSSYEQYF.

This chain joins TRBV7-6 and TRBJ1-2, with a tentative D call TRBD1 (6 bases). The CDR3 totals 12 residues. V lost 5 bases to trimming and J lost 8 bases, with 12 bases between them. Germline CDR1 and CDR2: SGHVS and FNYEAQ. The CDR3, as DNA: TGTGCCAGCAGCCCCTGGACAGCGGGCTACACCTTC. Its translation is CASSPWTAGYTF. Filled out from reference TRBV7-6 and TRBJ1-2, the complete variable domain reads GAGVSQSPRYKVTKRGQDVALRCDPISGHVSLYWYRQALGQGPEFLTYFNYEAQQDKSGLPNDRFSAERPEGSISTLTIQRTEQRDSAMYRCASSPWTAGYTFGSGTRLTVV.

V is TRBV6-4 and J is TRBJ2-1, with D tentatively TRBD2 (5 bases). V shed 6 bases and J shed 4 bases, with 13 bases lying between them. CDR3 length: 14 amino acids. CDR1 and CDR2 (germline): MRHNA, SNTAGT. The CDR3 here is CASSVGEIYNEQFF. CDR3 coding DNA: TGTGCCAGCAGCGTGGGAGAGATATACAATGAGCAGTTCTTC.

CDR3: CAWATVADGYTF. The CDR3 nucleotides read TGTGCCTGGGCCACGGTCGCGGATGGCTACACCTTC. This chain links TRBV30 with TRBJ1-2; no firm D call. V shed 5 bases and J shed 6 bases, with 13 bases lying between them. Germline loops: CDR1 GTSNPN, CDR2 SVGIG (reference sequence). This CDR3 spans 12 amino acids.

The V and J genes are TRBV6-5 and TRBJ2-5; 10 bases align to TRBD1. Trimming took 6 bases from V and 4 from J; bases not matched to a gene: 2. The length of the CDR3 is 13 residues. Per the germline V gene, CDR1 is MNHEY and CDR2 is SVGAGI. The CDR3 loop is CASRDRGSETQYF. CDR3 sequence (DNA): TGTGCCAGCAGGGACAGGGGGTCAGAGACCCAGTACTTC.

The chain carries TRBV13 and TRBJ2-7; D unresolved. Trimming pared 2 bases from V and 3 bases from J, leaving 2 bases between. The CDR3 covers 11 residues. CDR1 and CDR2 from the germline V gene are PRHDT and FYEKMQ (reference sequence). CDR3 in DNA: TGTGCCAGCAGCTTAAACTACGAGCAGTACTTC. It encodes CASSLNYEQYF.